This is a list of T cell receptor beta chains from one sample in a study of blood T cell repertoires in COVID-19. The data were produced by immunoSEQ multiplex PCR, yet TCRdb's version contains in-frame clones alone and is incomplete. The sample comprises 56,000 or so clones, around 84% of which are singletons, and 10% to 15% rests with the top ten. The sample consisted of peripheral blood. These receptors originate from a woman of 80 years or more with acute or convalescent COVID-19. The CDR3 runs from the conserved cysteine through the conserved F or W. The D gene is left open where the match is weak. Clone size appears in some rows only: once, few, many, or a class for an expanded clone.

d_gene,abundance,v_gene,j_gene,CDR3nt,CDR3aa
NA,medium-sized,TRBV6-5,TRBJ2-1,TGTGCCAGCAGTTACTCGGCAGGGTTTGGCAATGAGCAGTTCTTC,CASSYSAGFGNEQFF
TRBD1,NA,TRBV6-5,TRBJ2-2,TGTGCCAGCAGGGGGACAGGGTTGTCCGGGGAGCTGTTTTTT,CASRGTGLSGELFF
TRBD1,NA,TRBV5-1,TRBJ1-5,TGCGCCAGCAGCCCGACAGGGCTTAGCAATCAGCCCCAGCATTTT,CASSPTGLSNQPQHF
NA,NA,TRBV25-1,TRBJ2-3,TGTGCCAGCAGTGGCGGAACTAGCACAGATACGCAGTATTTT,CASSGGTSTDTQYF
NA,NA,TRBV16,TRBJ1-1,TGTGCCAGCAGCCCCGGGACAAACACTGAAGCTTTCTTT,CASSPGTNTEAFF
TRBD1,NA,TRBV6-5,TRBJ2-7,TGTGCCAGCAGTTACCGGGCAGACAGGGCGTCCTACGAGCAGTACTTC,CASSYRADRASYEQYF
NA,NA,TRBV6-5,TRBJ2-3,TGTGCCAGCAGTTACTCTGGGGCAGGGGATGGAGATACGCAGTATTTT,CASSYSGAGDGDTQYF
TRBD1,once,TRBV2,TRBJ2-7,TGTGCCAGCAGCATGACCCGACAGGGACATAAGAACGAGCAGTACTTC,CASSMTRQGHKNEQYF
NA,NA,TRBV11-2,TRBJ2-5,TGTGCCAGCAGCATCACACGGGGTTTCCAAGAGACCCAGTACTTC,CASSITRGFQETQYF
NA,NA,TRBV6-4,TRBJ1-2,TGTGCCAGCAGTGACAGAGTACCAAACTATGGCTACACCTTC,CASSDRVPNYGYTF
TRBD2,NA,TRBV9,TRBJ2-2,TGTGCCAGCAGCGTAGAAGCGGGGGGGCGCACCGGGGAGCTGTTTTTT,CASSVEAGGRTGELFF
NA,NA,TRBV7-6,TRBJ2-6,TGTGCCAGCAGCTTAACGAGTATTGGCTCTGGGGCCAACGTCCTGACTTTC,CASSLTSIGSGANVLTF
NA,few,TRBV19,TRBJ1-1,TGTGCCAGTAGTACAACAGGGGAAGCTTTCTTT,CASSTTGEAFF
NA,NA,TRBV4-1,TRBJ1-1,TGCGCCAGCAGCCAAGATAGGGGCGGGGGACACCTTCAAGACGGAGCTTTCTTT,CASSQDRGGGHLQDGAFF
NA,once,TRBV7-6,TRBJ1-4,TGTGCCAGCAGCCGCGGGTCAGGTGAAAAACTGTTTTTT,CASSRGSGEKLFF
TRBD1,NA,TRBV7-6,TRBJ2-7,TGTGCCAGCAGCGGTGGGACAGCGGCCTACGAGCAGTACTTC,CASSGGTAAYEQYF
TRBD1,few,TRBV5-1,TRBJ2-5,TGCGCCAGCAGCTACCAGGACAGGGTTGAGACCCAGTACTTC,CASSYQDRVETQYF
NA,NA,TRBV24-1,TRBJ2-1,TGTGCCACCAGTGATCCCCTTATTAGCTCCTACAATGAGCAGTTCTTC,CATSDPLISSYNEQFF
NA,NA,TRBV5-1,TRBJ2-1,TGCGCCAGCAGCTTGGGTTTGACTACCGATGAGCAGTTCTTC,CASSLGLTTDEQFF
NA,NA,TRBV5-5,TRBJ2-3,TGTGCCAGCAGCTTGAGGGGGACAGATACGCAGTATTTT,CASSLRGTDTQYF
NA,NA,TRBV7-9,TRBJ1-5,TGTGCCAGCAGTCAAAACAATCAGCCCCAGCATTTT,CASSQNNQPQHF
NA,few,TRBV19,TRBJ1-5,TGTGCCAGTAGTATAGGGCCGCAGGGATACCAGCCCCAGCATTTT,CASSIGPQGYQPQHF
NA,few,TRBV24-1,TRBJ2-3,TGTGCCACAACAAGTAGCACAGATACGCAGTATTTT,CATTSSTDTQYF
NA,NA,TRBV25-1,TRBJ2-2,TGTGCCAGCAGCAGGAACACCGGGGAGCTGTTTTTT,CASSRNTGELFF
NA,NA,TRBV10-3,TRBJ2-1,TGTGCCATCAGTGAGTCAGACAGGAATGAGCAGTTCTTC,CAISESDRNEQFF
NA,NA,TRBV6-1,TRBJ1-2,TGTGCCAGCAGGCGTCCAGGGGAATACGGCTACACCTTC,CASRRPGEYGYTF
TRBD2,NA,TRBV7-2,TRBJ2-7,TGTGCCAGCAGCTGGGAGCGGGGGGCTGCCTACGAGCAGTACTTC,CASSWERGAAYEQYF
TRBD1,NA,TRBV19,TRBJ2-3,TGTGCCAGTACCGACTGGACAGGGAGGTATTTT,CASTDWTGRYF
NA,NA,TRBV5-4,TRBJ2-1,TGTGCCAGCAGGGCAGGAGGGACTCAAGGCAATGAGCAGTTCTTC,CASRAGGTQGNEQFF
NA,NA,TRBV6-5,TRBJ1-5,TGTGCCAGCATTCAGGGGAATCAGCCCCAGCATTTT,CASIQGNQPQHF
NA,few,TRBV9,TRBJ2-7,TGTGCCAGCAGACACCCAGGCAGTACCTCCTACGAGCAGTACTTC,CASRHPGSTSYEQYF
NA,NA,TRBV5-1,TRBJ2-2,TGCGCCAGCTGTCGCGGAGACACCGGGGAGCTGTTTTTT,CASCRGDTGELFF
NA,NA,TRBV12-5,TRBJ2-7,TGTGCTAGTGGTTTGGGTTCGAGTTCGGCAGGTGGCTACGAGCAGTACTTC,CASGLGSSSAGGYEQYF